These T cell receptor beta chains were read from a single sample in a study of control samples from healthy donors and cancer patients. This table comes from immunoSEQ multiplex PCR, and its TCRdb copy is limited to in-frame clones, with some not included. This table has 100,000 to 150,000 clones, roughly 92% appearing once. Sequences were obtained from blood. The receptors were gathered from a man younger than 30 in good health. Each CDR3 is given with its conserved first and last residue. Fields, in order: clone size, D gene, J gene, V gene, CDR3 DNA, CDR3 protein. D genes are given only for firm matches. Part of the rows lack a size; the others show once, few, many or a class for expanded clones.

>.|TRBD2|TRBJ2-7|TRBV5-5
TGTGCCAGCAGCTATCTCAGCGGGACCTCCTACGAGCAGTACTTC
CASSYLSGTSYEQYF
>.|TRBD2|TRBJ2-2|TRBV15
TGTGCCACCAGCAGAGACATAGCGGGGACCGGGGAGCTGTTTTTT
CATSRDIAGTGELFF
>.|TRBD2|TRBJ2-3|TRBV6-2/TRBV6-3
TGTGCCAGCAGTTACCCCTCTAGCGGGGGGGCTATCGGAGGCACAGATACGCAGTATTTT
CASSYPSSGGAIGGTDTQYF
>.|.|TRBJ2-3|TRBV9
TGTGCCAGCAGCCCGCAAGAGGGTACGCAGTATTTT
CASSPQEGTQYF
>.|.|TRBJ1-6|TRBV28
TGTGCCAGCAGCCCTGGACAGTACGAGCACCTCCACTTT
CASSPGQYEHLHF
>.|.|TRBJ1-3|TRBV18
TGTGCCAGCTCACCAGGGATAAGCTCTGGAAACACCATATATTTT
CASSPGISSGNTIYF
>.|.|TRBJ1-3|TRBV19
TGTGCCAGTAGGGATCCCCGCTCTGGAAACACCATATATTTT
CASRDPRSGNTIYF
>.|TRBD1|TRBJ1-3|TRBV6-5
TGTGCCAGCAGATGGACAGGGCCTGGAAACACCATATATTTT
CASRWTGPGNTIYF
>few|.|TRBJ1-1|TRBV10-3
TGTGCCATCAGTGGACAAGGAGGGGGCACTGAAGCTTTCTTT
CAISGQGGGTEAFF
>.|TRBD2|TRBJ2-2|TRBV5-1
TGCGCCAGCAGGGCTAGCGGGGATAACACCGGGGAGCTGTTTTTT
CASRASGDNTGELFF
>.|TRBD1|TRBJ2-6|TRBV6-2/TRBV6-3
TGTGCCAGCAGTTACTCCGGGACAGTTACGAAATCCAGCTCTGGGGCCAACGTCCTGACTTTC
CASSYSGTVTKSSSGANVLTF
>.|.|TRBJ2-7|TRBV9
TGTGCCAGCAGCGCTGCCGAGGGCGTGTACGAGCAGTACTTC
CASSAAEGVYEQYF
>once|TRBD1|TRBJ2-4|TRBV28
TGTGCCAGCAGTCCAATTGACAGGGACCAAAACATTCAGTACTTC
CASSPIDRDQNIQYF
>.|TRBD1|TRBJ1-2|TRBV5-6
TGTGCCAGCAGCTTGGACAGGGGTTTGGGAGGCTACACCTTC
CASSLDRGLGGYTF
>.|.|TRBJ1-2|TRBV19
TGTGCCAGTAGTATGTGGGGGGGAGATGGCTACACCTTC
CASSMWGGDGYTF
>.|.|TRBJ1-3|TRBV19
TGTGCCAGTAGTCGGACTCCAGGGAAAGGATCTGGAAACACCATATATTTT
CASSRTPGKGSGNTIYF
>.|.|TRBJ1-6|TRBV12-5
TGTGCTAGTGGTTTGGCCCCCCCGAGACAGCACTACTATAATTCACCCCTCCACTTT
CASGLAPPRQHYYNSPLHF
>.|TRBD1|TRBJ2-7|TRBV5-1
TGCGCCAGCAGCTTGGTTGGACAGGGGACATACGAGCAGTACTTC
CASSLVGQGTYEQYF
>.|.|TRBJ1-2|TRBV19
TGTGCCAGTAATGGCGGTGGCCTCTCGTATGGCTACACCTTC
CASNGGGLSYGYTF
>.|.|TRBJ2-2|TRBV3-1/TRBV3-2
TGTGCCAGCAGCTCGGACCCGGGGCACAGCACCGGGGAGCTGTTTTTT
CASSSDPGHSTGELFF
>once|TRBD1|TRBJ2-6|TRBV10-1
TGCGCCAGCAGTGGGGACAGGGCTGGGGCCAACGTCCTGACTTTC
CASSGDRAGANVLTF
>once|.|TRBJ1-4|TRBV6-5
TGTGCCAGCAGACCGACGGGCCCAGACCCTCAACTGTTTTTT
CASRPTGPDPQLFF
>.|TRBD2|TRBJ2-3|TRBV9
TGTGCCAGCAGCCGGGAGGATGGCTGGGGCCCCACAGATACGCAGTATTTT
CASSREDGWGPTDTQYF
>.|TRBD1|TRBJ1-2|TRBV2
TGTGCCAGCAGTGAAACGAATCCGGGACAGGGCTATGGCTACACCTTC
CASSETNPGQGYGYTF
>.|.|TRBJ2-2|TRBV6-5
TGTGCCAGCAGTTTCCGCACCGGGGAGCTGTTTTTT
CASSFRTGELFF
>.|TRBD1|TRBJ2-4|TRBV27
TGTGCCAGCAGTCCGCGGACAGGGGGCAGTGACATTCAGTACTTC
CASSPRTGGSDIQYF
>.|.|TRBJ2-7|TRBV21-1
TGTGCCAGCTCCAAGGACAGGAGGCACTACGAGCAGTACTTC
CASSKDRRHYEQYF
>once|TRBD2|TRBJ2-4|TRBV6-1
TGTGCCAGCAGTGAATGGGCTAGCGGGGGCTGGGGAAACATTCAGTACTTC
CASSEWASGGWGNIQYF
>.|.|TRBJ2-7|TRBV11-2
TGTGCCAGCAGCTTAGTGATGGGGCCCTACGAGCAGTACTTC
CASSLVMGPYEQYF
>.|TRBD1|TRBJ2-7|TRBV24-1
TGTGCCACCAGTGATTTTCTCGGGACAGGGCCCTACGAGCAGTACTTC
CATSDFLGTGPYEQYF
>.|.|TRBJ2-1|TRBV4-2
TGTGCCAGCAGCCAAGTCGAGTCCTACAATGAGCAGTTCTTC
CASSQVESYNEQFF
>.|.|TRBJ1-2|TRBV7-9
TGTGGATCGGGAATCCCTAATATTGGTGGCTACACCTTC
CGSGIPNIGGYTF
>.|.|TRBJ1-2|TRBV18
TGTGCCAGCTCACCCCGTAAGACCGCTTCGGTCGCCTATGGCTACACCTTC
CASSPRKTASVAYGYTF
>.|.|TRBJ2-7|TRBV6-1
TGTGCCAGCAGTGAAGCAATCCCCGGGGCCCTGTGGGTCTACGAGCAGTACTTC
CASSEAIPGALWVYEQYF
>.|TRBD2|TRBJ2-7|TRBV5-4
TGTGCCAGCAGCGTCCGGGACTACCCCTACGAGCAGTACTTC
CASSVRDYPYEQYF
>.|.|TRBJ1-2|TRBV12-3/TRBV12-4
TGTGCCAGCAGTTCCACAGGAGGGATAGGCTACACCTTC
CASSSTGGIGYTF
>.|TRBD1|TRBJ1-2|TRBV13
TGTGCCAGCAGCTTAGGGGACAGGGGTTATGGCTACACCTTC
CASSLGDRGYGYTF
>.|.|TRBJ2-7|TRBV9
TGTGCCAGCAGCACTTCCACAGGATCCTACGAGCAGTACTTC
CASSTSTGSYEQYF
>.|.|TRBJ2-5|TRBV6-5
TGTGCCAGCGCAGGGGCTCTCCAAGAGACCCAGTACTTC
CASAGALQETQYF
>.|.|TRBJ2-3|TRBV29-1
TGCAGCGTTAGCCGAGGCCTCACAGATACGCAGTATTTT
CSVSRGLTDTQYF
>.|TRBD1|TRBJ1-3|TRBV6-6
TGTGCCAGCAGTCGGCAGGGGGTGGACTCTGGAAACACCATATATTTT
CASSRQGVDSGNTIYF
>.|.|TRBJ1-2|TRBV3-1/TRBV3-2
TGTGCCAGCAGCCACCCAGCTTTCTATGGCTACACCTTC
CASSHPAFYGYTF
>.|.|TRBJ1-1|TRBV4-2
TGTGCCAGCAGCCCCCTACCGGCGGGTGACACTGAAGCTTTCTTT
CASSPLPAGDTEAFF
>.|.|TRBJ2-7|TRBV2
TGTGCCAGCAGTGATAGTTGGGGGCGGCAGTACTTC
CASSDSWGRQYF
>.|.|TRBJ1-1|TRBV2
TGTGCCAGCAGTGAAGCAGGGTGGAACACTGAAGCTTTCTTT
CASSEAGWNTEAFF
>.|TRBD1|TRBJ2-3|TRBV7-2
TGTGCCAGCAGCCCCGACAGGGTGAATACAGATACGCAGTATTTT
CASSPDRVNTDTQYF
>once|.|TRBJ2-1|TRBV2
TGTGCCAGCGGGTCGATTGGTAACAATGAGCAGTTCTTC
CASGSIGNNEQFF
>.|.|TRBJ2-4|TRBV5-6
TGTGCCAGCAAGAACGGATACAAAAACATTCAGTACTTC
CASKNGYKNIQYF
>.|.|TRBJ2-1|TRBV6-5
TGTGCCAGCCGTCGGACCGGCAATGAGCAGTTCTTC
CASRRTGNEQFF
>.|TRBD2|TRBJ2-1|TRBV9
TGTGCCAGCAGCGCCCTGACTAGCGGGGGGTTAGACAATGAGCAGTTCTTC
CASSALTSGGLDNEQFF
>.|TRBD2|TRBJ2-1|TRBV19
TGTGCCAGTAGTAAAGAAGACCTAGCGGATCCCTCCTACAATGAGCAGTTCTTC
CASSKEDLADPSYNEQFF
>.|TRBD1|TRBJ2-5|TRBV7-9
TGTGCCAGCAGCCCCGGGACAGGGGGTTTCCAAGAGACCCAGTACTTC
CASSPGTGGFQETQYF
>once|TRBD1|TRBJ1-3|TRBV19
TGTGCCAGTAGCGCGGGACAGCTAACTGGAAACACCATATATTTT
CASSAGQLTGNTIYF
>once|.|TRBJ1-3|TRBV24-1
TGTGCCACGTGGACAGTTGGAAACACCATATATTTT
CATWTVGNTIYF
>.|.|TRBJ2-2|TRBV5-4
TGTGCCAGCAGCTTGGGGGGGTCCGGGGAGCTGTTTTTT
CASSLGGSGELFF
>.|.|TRBJ2-1|TRBV19
TGTGCCAGTACCGACGGTCCGTCCTCCTACAATGAGCAGTTCTTC
CASTDGPSSYNEQFF
>.|.|TRBJ1-2|TRBV6-1
TGTGCCAGCAGTGAAACAGCTAACTATGGCTACACCTTC
CASSETANYGYTF
>once|TRBD1|TRBJ2-7|TRBV11-2
TGTGCCAGCAGCCTTGGTGGGACAGGGGCCTCTTACGAGCAGTACTTC
CASSLGGTGASYEQYF
>.|.|TRBJ1-1|TRBV19
TGTGCCAGTAGTCCCTCCCTTATAGGCACTGAAGCTTTCTTT
CASSPSLIGTEAFF
>.|TRBD2|TRBJ2-1|TRBV10-1
TGCGCCAGCAGTGACGGGGGGGCGAGTGAGCAGTTCTTC
CASSDGGASEQFF